This TCR beta chain was found in a study of blood T cell repertoires in COVID-19. Overall study: The analysed material was cDNA or gDNA that came from T cells, B-cell-depleted T cells, or PBMCs.

Clones were sequenced by immunoSEQ multiplex PCR, and TCRdb holds only the in-frame ones, with some missing. This table holds approximately 210,000 clones, 70% to 90% found once. The V segment lost 4 bases and the J segment 1 base; nucleotides outside the gene matches: 10. Germline V gene data show CDR1 as SGHVS and CDR2 as FQNEAQ. The CDR3 totals 17 residues. The chain uses TRBV7-8 and TRBJ2-1; 7 bases agree with TRBD2. The specimen was peripheral blood. This sequence originates from a young man who had recovered from COVID-19. Here the CDR3 DNA reads TGTGCCAGCAGCTCCATCCCAGCGGGGCTTTCCTACAATGAGCAGTTCTTC. This codes for CASSSIPAGLSYNEQFF.